This T cell receptor (beta chain) is from a study of regulatory T cells in long-lasting Graves disease. TCR beta libraries were built with iRepertoire HTBI primers and Arm-PCR of CDR3 regions. TCRdb re-called the multiplex PCR reads with MiXCR, one entry per CDR3 protein. Counted here are a few hundred thousand distinct CDR3 sequences, about 15% occurring once; the ten biggest clones make up roughly 7.7%. The time point denotes: newly diagnosed GD, antithyroid drugs for less than 3 months. PBMCs were the source of the RNA used for TCR sequencing. V was cut by 0 bases and J by 2 bases, with 8 bases left in between. The CDR3 totals 14 residues. The sample was also linked to a second study, of T cells in Graves' hyperthyroidism and ophthalmopathy.

The source is a woman aged 40 to 50 with Graves disease. This material consisted of peripheral blood mononuclear cells (PBMCs), taken at new diagnosis, from a patient treated with antithyroid drugs. The rearrangement uses TRBV12-3 or TRBV12-4 and TRBJ2-7; no reliable D call. The CDR3 nucleotides read TGTGCCAGCAGTTTAGCGGAAGGAACCTACGAGCAGTACTTC. Translated: CASSLAEGTYEQYF.